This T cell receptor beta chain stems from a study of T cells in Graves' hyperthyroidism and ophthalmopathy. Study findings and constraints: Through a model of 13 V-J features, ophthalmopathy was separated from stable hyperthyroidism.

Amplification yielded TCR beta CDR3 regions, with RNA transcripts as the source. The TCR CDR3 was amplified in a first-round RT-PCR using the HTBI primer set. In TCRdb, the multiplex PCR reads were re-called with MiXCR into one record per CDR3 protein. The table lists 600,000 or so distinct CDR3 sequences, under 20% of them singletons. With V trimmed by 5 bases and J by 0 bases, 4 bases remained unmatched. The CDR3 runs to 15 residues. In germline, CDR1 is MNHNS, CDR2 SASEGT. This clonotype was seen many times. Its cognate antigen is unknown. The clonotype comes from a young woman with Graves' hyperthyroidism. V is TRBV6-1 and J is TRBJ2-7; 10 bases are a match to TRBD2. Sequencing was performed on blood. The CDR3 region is CASSKGLADSYEQYF. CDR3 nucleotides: TGTGCCAGCAGTAAAGGACTAGCGGACTCCTACGAGCAGTACTTC.